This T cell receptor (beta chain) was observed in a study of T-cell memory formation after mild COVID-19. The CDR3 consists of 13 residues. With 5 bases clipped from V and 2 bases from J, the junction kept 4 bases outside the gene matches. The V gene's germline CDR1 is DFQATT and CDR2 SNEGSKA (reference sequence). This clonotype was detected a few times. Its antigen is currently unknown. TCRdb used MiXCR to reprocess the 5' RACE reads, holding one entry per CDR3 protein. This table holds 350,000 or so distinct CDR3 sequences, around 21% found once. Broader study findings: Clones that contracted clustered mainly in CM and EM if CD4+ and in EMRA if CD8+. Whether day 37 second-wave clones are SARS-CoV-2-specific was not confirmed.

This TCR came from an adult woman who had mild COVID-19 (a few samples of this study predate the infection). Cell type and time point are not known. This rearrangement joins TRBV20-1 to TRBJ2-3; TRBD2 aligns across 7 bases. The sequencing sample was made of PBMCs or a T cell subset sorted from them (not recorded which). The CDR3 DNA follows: TGCAGTGCTCGGGGGAGGGTCACAGATACGCAGTATTTT. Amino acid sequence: CSARGRVTDTQYF.